This is a list of T cell receptor beta chains from one sample in a study of T cells in Graves' hyperthyroidism and ophthalmopathy. TCRdb processed the multiplex PCR reads anew with MiXCR; each CDR3 protein has one entry. The sample has hundreds of thousands of distinct CDR3 sequences; approximately 15% are singletons. The sample was blood. All receptors derive from a woman in her 30s with Graves' hyperthyroidism that later progressed to Graves' ophthalmopathy. The CDR3 runs from the conserved cysteine through the conserved F or W. D genes are given only for firm matches. Some rows mark clone size as missing; the rest say once, few, many or name a class of expanded clone.

d_gene	v_gene	abundance	j_gene	CDR3nt	CDR3aa
.	TRBV9	many	TRBJ2-5	TGTGCCAGCAGCATCCAAGGACAGCTGGAAGTAGCCCAGTACTTC	CASSIQGQLEVAQYF
TRBD1	TRBV24-1	.	TRBJ1-2	TGTGCCACCAGTGAGGGGACAGAGAACTATGGCTACACCTTC	CATSEGTENYGYTF
.	TRBV6-1	few	TRBJ2-7	TGTGCCAGCAGTGAACTTGGAGGCGAGCAGTGCTTC	CASSELGGEQCF
.	TRBV20-1	many	TRBJ1-4	TGCAGTGCTTCTTCTAACGACGGTAACCTTAATGAAAAACTGTTTTTT	CSASSNDGNLNEKLFF
.	TRBV6-4	many	TRBJ2-1	TGTGCCAGCGCCAAGGAGGCAGGGGTGGTTAGGAATGAGCAGTTCTTC	CASAKEAGVVRNEQFF
TRBD1	TRBV30	many	TRBJ2-1	TGTGCCTGGAGGGACAGGGGGCGAAATGAGCAGTTCTTC	CAWRDRGRNEQFF
TRBD2	TRBV6-2/TRBV6-3	few	TRBJ2-1	TGTGCCAGCAGTTTAGCGGGAGGGCCTGGCAATGAGCAGTTCTTC	CASSLAGGPGNEQFF
TRBD2	TRBV20-1	many	TRBJ2-5	TGCCGGACTAGCCCGGAGACCCAGTACTTC	CRTSPETQYF
TRBD1	TRBV2	.	TRBJ2-5	TGTGCCAGCAAGACAGGGGGCGGAGAGACCCAGTACTTC	CASKTGGGETQYF
.	TRBV27	many	TRBJ2-7	TGTGCCAGCCATTCCCGGGATCGACTCTACGAGCAGTACTTC	CASHSRDRLYEQYF
.	TRBV30	many	TRBJ2-2	TGTGCCTGGAGTGTACTAGACCCGGGGAAACTGTTTTTT	CAWSVLDPGKLFF
.	TRBV6-1	many	TRBJ1-2	TGTGCCAGCAGTGAAACCCCGTGGACTGGCTACACCTTC	CASSETPWTGYTF
TRBD2	TRBV6-1	few	TRBJ2-1	TGTGCCAGCACTCGGGTCCTCGGAACTAGCGGAAATTTCTACAATGAGCAGTTCTTC	CASTRVLGTSGNFYNEQFF
TRBD2	TRBV19	few	TRBJ2-1	TGTGCCAGTAGTATAGTCTGGCTAGCGGGAGGCGGAGATGAGCAGTTCTTC	CASSIVWLAGGGDEQFF
TRBD1	TRBV7-2	many	TRBJ2-5	TGTGCCAGCAGCTTACCTACCGGGACAGGGGGCCGGGAGACCCAGTACTTC	CASSLPTGTGGRETQYF
.	TRBV11-2	many	TRBJ2-5	TGTGCCAGCAGCTACGACAGTCAAGAGACCCAGTACTTC	CASSYDSQETQYF
TRBD1	TRBV12-5	many	TRBJ1-2	TGTGCTAGTGGTTTGTCCGGGGACAGGGACTATGGCTACACCTTC	CASGLSGDRDYGYTF
.	TRBV10-3	many	TRBJ2-2	TGTGCCATCAGTGGACTCCGGCCGAACACCGGGGAGCTGTTTTTT	CAISGLRPNTGELFF
TRBD1	TRBV7-3	once	TRBJ2-7	TGTGCCAGCAGCCTCACAGGGGACTCCTACGAGCAGTACTTC	CASSLTGDSYEQYF
TRBD1	TRBV6-2/TRBV6-3	few	TRBJ1-1	TGTGCCAGCAGATCGGACAGGGGAAGGATGAACACTGAAGCTTTCTTT	CASRSDRGRMNTEAFF
.	TRBV6-1	few	TRBJ2-7	TGTGCCAGCAGTGAAGCCTCAGGGGACTACGAGCAGTACTTC	CASSEASGDYEQYF
TRBD1	TRBV18	few	TRBJ1-2	TGTGCCAGCTCACCACCGGGACAGGGGGGCTATGGCTACACCTTC	CASSPPGQGGYGYTF
.	TRBV6-1	many	TRBJ2-2	TGTGCCAGCAGTGAACGGGAGCGCGTTCGGGAGCTGTTTTTT	CASSERERVRELFF
TRBD1	TRBV28	many	TRBJ1-1	TGTGCCAGCAGTCCTACCCCTGGGACAGCTAACACTGAAGCTTTCTTT	CASSPTPGTANTEAFF
TRBD2	TRBV7-2	many	TRBJ2-3	TGTGCCAGCAGCTGGACCGCTAGCGGATCCACAGATACGCAGTATTTT	CASSWTASGSTDTQYF
.	TRBV6-2/TRBV6-3	.	TRBJ2-3	TGTGCCAGCAGTTACTCCTTAGCCTCTAGCACAGATACGCAGTATTTT	CASSYSLASSTDTQYF
.	TRBV30	.	TRBJ1-5	TGTGCCTGGAGGAGGGGGGACCAGCCCCAGCATTTT	CAWRRGDQPQHF
.	TRBV7-9	few	TRBJ1-1	TGTGCCAGCAGTTCGGGATATCTGAACACTGAAGCTTTCTTT	CASSSGYLNTEAFF
TRBD1	TRBV2	many	TRBJ1-6	TGTGCCAGCAGTGGTCCTCGGGACAGCAATTCACCCCTCCACTTT	CASSGPRDSNSPLHF
.	TRBV24-1	many	TRBJ2-1	TGTGCCACCAGCCAATACAATGAGCAGTTCTTC	CATSQYNEQFF
.	TRBV11-2	many	TRBJ1-5	TGTGCCAGCAGCTCAGGGGTCGGCCAGCCCCAGCATTTT	CASSSGVGQPQHF
.	TRBV9	many	TRBJ1-5	TGTGCCAGCAGCGCCGGACAGCCAGGGCAGCCCCAGCATTTT	CASSAGQPGQPQHF
.	TRBV27	many	TRBJ1-1	TGTGCCAGCAGTCCATACGTTGTGGGGTTGAACACTGAAGCTTTCTTT	CASSPYVVGLNTEAFF
TRBD1	TRBV2	many	TRBJ1-1	TGTGCCAGCAGTGACTTTTTCCGGGACAGGGGCGATTTGAACACTGAAGCTTTCTTT	CASSDFFRDRGDLNTEAFF
.	TRBV3-1	.	TRBJ1-2	TGTGCCAGCAGCCAAGAACCGGGAGCCTATGGCTACACCTTC	CASSQEPGAYGYTF
.	TRBV5-5	.	TRBJ2-3	TGTGCCAGCACCCTGAGAGGGGCGCCGGCCACGCAGTATTTT	CASTLRGAPATQYF
.	TRBV6-1	few	TRBJ2-7	TGTGCCAGCACCCTTACCAGAGACGGGCAATACGAGCAGTACTTC	CASTLTRDGQYEQYF
.	TRBV19	many	TRBJ2-1	TGTGCCAGTAGTATAGCCCACGGTAGCTCCTACAATGAGCAGTTCTTC	CASSIAHGSSYNEQFF
TRBD2	TRBV12-3/TRBV12-4	many	TRBJ2-1	TGTGCCAGCAGCCTCCAAGCGGGAGGGTACAATGAGCAGTTCTTC	CASSLQAGGYNEQFF
.	TRBV30	.	TRBJ1-1	TGTGCCTGGAGTGTACTCGAGAACACTGAAGCTTTCTTT	CAWSVLENTEAFF
.	TRBV2	many	TRBJ2-1	TGTGCCAGCACCCAGATTGCGGGCAATGAGCAGTTCTTC	CASTQIAGNEQFF
.	TRBV10-3	once	TRBJ2-7	TGTGCCATCACAAGGGGAGGCGAGCAGTACTTC	CAITRGGEQYF
TRBD1	TRBV29-1	.	TRBJ1-2	TGCAGCGTGGGGACAGTCCGAAACTATGGCTACACCTTC	CSVGTVRNYGYTF
.	TRBV7-9	few	TRBJ1-2	TGTGCCAGCTCGGGGGTGTGGGCCGGGACCTATGGCTACACCTTC	CASSGVWAGTYGYTF
TRBD1	TRBV28	many	TRBJ2-2	TGTGCCACCCGGACAGGGGGAAACACCGGGGAGCTGTTTTTT	CATRTGGNTGELFF
TRBD1	TRBV20-1	.	TRBJ2-3	TGCAGTGCCCCGGACAGGGCTAACACAGATACGCAGTATTTT	CSAPDRANTDTQYF
.	TRBV7-3	.	TRBJ1-1	TGTGCCAGCAGCCCGGGGGGGGCAGGGCGGACTTTCTTT	CASSPGGAGRTFF
TRBD1	TRBV4-3	few	TRBJ2-7	TGCGCCAGCAGCCAAGATACAGGGGGGGAGCAGTACTTC	CASSQDTGGEQYF
.	TRBV7-9	few	TRBJ2-1	TGTGCCAGCAGCTCGACGGCTCCGGGACCGCAATACTACAATGAGCAGTTCTTC	CASSSTAPGPQYYNEQFF
TRBD1	TRBV9	many	TRBJ1-4	TGTGCCAGCAGCGTGGGTTCCGGGACAGCACATGAAAAACTGTTTTTT	CASSVGSGTAHEKLFF
.	TRBV18	many	TRBJ1-5	TGTGCCAGCTCGCGGGGGCTCGATATCAATCAGCCCCAGCATTTT	CASSRGLDINQPQHF
TRBD1	TRBV18	many	TRBJ1-6	TGTGCCAGCTCACCTTCGACAGGGTCGGATTCACCCCTCCACTTT	CASSPSTGSDSPLHF
TRBD2	TRBV20-1	many	TRBJ2-1	TGCAGTGCTAGACCGGGAGGGTCCAACAATGAGCAGTTCTTC	CSARPGGSNNEQFF
TRBD1	TRBV6-1	.	TRBJ2-7	TGTGCCAGCAGTCTCCGACAGGGCCCCCTCAACGAGCAGTACTTC	CASSLRQGPLNEQYF
.	TRBV29-1	.	TRBJ2-5	TGCAGCGTTGTTGTGGGGGACCAAGAGACCCAGTACTTC	CSVVVGDQETQYF
.	TRBV7-3	many	TRBJ1-2	TGTGCCACGGGGGGCCTTCTCAAACACGCCTATGGCTACACCTTC	CATGGLLKHAYGYTF
TRBD2	TRBV19	many	TRBJ2-7	TGTGCCAGTAGTATAGGCCTAGCGGGAGGCCGAGAGCAGTACTTC	CASSIGLAGGREQYF
TRBD2	TRBV6-1	.	TRBJ2-2	TGTGCCAGCAGTTATTCCGGGAGGGACGCCGGGGAGCTGTTTTTT	CASSYSGRDAGELFF
.	TRBV27	.	TRBJ1-2	TGTGCCAGCAGTTTATCGGCAGGGCCCAGCTATGGCTACACCTTC	CASSLSAGPSYGYTF
.	TRBV6-5	few	TRBJ1-4	TGTGCCAGCAGTTTCTCAGTGGGCGAAAAACTGTTTTTT	CASSFSVGEKLFF